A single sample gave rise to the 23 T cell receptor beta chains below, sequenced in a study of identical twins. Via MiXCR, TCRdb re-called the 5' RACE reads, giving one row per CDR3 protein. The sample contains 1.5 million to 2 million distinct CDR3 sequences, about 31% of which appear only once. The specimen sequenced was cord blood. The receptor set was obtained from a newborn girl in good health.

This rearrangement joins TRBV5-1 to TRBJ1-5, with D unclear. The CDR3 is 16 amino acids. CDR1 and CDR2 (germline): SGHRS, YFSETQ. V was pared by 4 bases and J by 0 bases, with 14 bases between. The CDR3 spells CASSPPRLYSNQPQHF. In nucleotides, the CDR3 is TGCGCCAGCAGCCCCCCGCGACTTTATAGCAATCAGCCCCAGCATTTT.

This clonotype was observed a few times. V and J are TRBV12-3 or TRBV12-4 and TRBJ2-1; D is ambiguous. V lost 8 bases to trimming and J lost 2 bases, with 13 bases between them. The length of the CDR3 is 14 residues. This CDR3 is CASCKNLPYNEQFF. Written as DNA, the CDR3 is TGTGCCAGCTGCAAGAACCTGCCCTACAATGAGCAGTTCTTC.

CDR3 region: CATSDGDRPNTGELFF. The CDR3 DNA follows: TGTGCCACCAGTGATGGGGACAGGCCGAACACCGGGGAGCTGTTTTTT. V usage is TRBV24-1 and J usage is TRBJ2-2; 8 bases fit TRBD1. The CDR3 runs to 16 residues. V dropped 3 bases and J dropped 0; count of bases not matched to a gene: 2. Germline V gene lookup returns CDR1 KGHDR and CDR2 SFDVKD.

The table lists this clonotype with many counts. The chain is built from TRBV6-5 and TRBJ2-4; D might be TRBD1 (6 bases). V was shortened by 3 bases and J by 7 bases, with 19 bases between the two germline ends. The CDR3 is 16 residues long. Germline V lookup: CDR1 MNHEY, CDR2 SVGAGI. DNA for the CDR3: TGTGCCAGCAGTTATTCCAACAGGGCAGGTGGGAACATTCAGTACTTC. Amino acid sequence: CASSYSNRAGGNIQYF.

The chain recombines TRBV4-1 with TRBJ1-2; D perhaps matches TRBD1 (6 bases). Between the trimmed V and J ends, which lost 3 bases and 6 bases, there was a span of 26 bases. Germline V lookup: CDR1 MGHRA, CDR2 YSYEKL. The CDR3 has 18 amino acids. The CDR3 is CASSQVNPGTRASHGYTF. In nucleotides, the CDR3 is TGCGCCAGCAGCCAGGTTAACCCTGGGACAAGGGCCTCTCATGGCTACACCTTC.

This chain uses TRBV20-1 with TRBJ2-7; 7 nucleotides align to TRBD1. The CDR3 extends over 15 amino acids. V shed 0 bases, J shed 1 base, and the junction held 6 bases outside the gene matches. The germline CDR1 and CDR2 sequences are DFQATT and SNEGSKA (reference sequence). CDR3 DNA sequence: TGCAGTGCTAGAGAACCAGGGGGAAGTTCCTACGAGCAGTACTTC. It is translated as CSAREPGGSSYEQYF.

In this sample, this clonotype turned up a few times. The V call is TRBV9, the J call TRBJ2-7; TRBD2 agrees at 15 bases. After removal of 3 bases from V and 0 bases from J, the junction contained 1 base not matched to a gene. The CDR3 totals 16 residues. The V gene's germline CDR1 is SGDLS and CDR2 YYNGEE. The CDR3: CASSGTSGGASYEQYF. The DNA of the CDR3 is TGTGCCAGCAGCGGGACTAGCGGGGGGGCCTCCTACGAGCAGTACTTC.

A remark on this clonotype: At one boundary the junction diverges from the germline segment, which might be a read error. In DNA, the CDR3 is TGTGCCGGCAGCCAAGCAGGGGACAGGGGGCGTGAAAAACTGTTTTTT. It codes for CAGSQAGDRGREKLFF. The rearrangement links TRBV4-2 to TRBJ1-4; 12 nucleotides align to TRBD1. Germline assignment: CDR1 LGHNA and CDR2 YNFKEQ. This CDR3 is 16 amino acids long.

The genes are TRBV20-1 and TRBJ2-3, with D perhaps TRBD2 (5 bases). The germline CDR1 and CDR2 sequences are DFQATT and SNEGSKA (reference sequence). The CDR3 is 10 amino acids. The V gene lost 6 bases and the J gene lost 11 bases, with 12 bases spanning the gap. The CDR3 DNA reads TGCAGTGCCGTGATGGGAGAGCAGTATTTT. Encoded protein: CSAVMGEQYF.

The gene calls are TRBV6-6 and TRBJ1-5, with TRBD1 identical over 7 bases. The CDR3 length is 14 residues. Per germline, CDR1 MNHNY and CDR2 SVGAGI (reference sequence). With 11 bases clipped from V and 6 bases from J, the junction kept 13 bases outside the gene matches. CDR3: CAGGPKGAPQPQHF. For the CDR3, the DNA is TGTGCCGGCGGACCGAAGGGGGCTCCTCAGCCCCAGCATTTT.

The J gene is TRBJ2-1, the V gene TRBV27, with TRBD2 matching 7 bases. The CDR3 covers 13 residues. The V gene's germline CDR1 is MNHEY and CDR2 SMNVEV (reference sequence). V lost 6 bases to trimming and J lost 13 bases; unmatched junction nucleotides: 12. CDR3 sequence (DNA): TGTGCCAGCAGCCAGCGGGACGGTTCGACCCAGTTCTTC. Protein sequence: CASSQRDGSTQFF.

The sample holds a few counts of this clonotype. CDR3 sequence (DNA): TGTGCCAGCAGTGAAACCCGCCTCAATGAAAAACTGTTTTTT. Amino acids: CASSETRLNEKLFF. The chain combines TRBV2 with TRBJ1-4; D remains unclear. This CDR3 has 14 amino acids. V lost 2 bases and J lost 5, with 9 bases in between. Germline lookup yields CDR1 SNHLY and CDR2 FYNNEI.

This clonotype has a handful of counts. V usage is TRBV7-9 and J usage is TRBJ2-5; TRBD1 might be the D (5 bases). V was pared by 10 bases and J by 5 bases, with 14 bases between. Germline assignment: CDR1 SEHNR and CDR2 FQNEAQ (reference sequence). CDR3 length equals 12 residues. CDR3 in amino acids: CATGHFEETQYF. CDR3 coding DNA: TGTGCCACCGGACATTTTGAGGAGACCCAGTACTTC.

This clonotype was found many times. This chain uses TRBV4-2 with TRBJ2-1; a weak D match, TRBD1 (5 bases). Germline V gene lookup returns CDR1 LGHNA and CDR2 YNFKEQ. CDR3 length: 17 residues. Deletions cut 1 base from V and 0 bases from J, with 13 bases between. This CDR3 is CASSQVGAPSSYNEQFF. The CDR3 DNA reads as TGTGCCAGCAGCCAAGTTGGGGCCCCAAGCTCCTACAATGAGCAGTTCTTC.

The CDR3 DNA is TGTGCCAGCAGCGTAGAGGTGGGAAAAGAGACCCAGTACTTC. It specifies CASSVEVGKETQYF. The chain links TRBV9 to TRBJ2-7; D is undetermined. Near its end, the DNA agrees better with TRBJ2-5, so the J call may be wrong. The CDR3 extends over 14 amino acids. CDR1 and CDR2 from the germline V gene are SGDLS and YYNGEE.

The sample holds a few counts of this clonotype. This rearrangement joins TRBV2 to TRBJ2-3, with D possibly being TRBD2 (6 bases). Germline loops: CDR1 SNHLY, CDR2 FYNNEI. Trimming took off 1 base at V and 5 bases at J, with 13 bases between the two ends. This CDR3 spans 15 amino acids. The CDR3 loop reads CASSEGQGGRDTQYF. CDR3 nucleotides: TGTGCCAGCAGTGAAGGGCAGGGAGGAAGAGATACGCAGTATTTT.

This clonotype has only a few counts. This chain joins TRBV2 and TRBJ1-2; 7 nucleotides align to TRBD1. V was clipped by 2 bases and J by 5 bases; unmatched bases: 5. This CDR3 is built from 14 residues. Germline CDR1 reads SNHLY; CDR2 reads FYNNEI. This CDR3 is CASSEIGTAYGYTF. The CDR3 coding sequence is TGTGCCAGCAGTGAAATAGGGACAGCATATGGCTACACCTTC.

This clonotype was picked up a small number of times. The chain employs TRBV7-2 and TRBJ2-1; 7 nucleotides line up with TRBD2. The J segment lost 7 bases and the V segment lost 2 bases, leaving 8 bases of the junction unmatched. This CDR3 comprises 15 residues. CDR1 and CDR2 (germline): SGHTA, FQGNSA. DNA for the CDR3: TGTGCCAGCAGCTTACTGGGACTACTCCTGAATGAGCAGTTCTTC. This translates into CASSLLGLLLNEQFF. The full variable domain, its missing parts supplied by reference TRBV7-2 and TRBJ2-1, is GAGVSQSPSNKVTEKGKDVELRCDPISGHTALYWYRQSLGQGLEFLIYFQGNSAPDKSGLPSDRFSAERTGGSVSTLTIQRTQQEDSAVYLCASSLLGLLLNEQFFGPGTRLTVL.

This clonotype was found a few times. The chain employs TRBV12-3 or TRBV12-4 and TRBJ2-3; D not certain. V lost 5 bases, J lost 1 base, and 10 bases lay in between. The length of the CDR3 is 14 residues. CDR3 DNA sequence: TGTGCCAGCAGTCCGCCCGTGGGCACAGATACGCAGTATTTT. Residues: CASSPPVGTDTQYF.

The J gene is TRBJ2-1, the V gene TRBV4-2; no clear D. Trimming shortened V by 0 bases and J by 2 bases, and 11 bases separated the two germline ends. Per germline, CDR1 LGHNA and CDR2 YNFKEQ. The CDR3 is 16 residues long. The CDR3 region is CASSQEGVGTYNEQFF. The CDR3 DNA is TGTGCCAGCAGCCAAGAGGGCGTGGGGACCTACAATGAGCAGTTCTTC.

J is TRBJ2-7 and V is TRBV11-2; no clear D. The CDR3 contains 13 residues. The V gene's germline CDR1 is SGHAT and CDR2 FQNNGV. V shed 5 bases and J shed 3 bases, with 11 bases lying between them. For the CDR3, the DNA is TGTGCCAGCAGCCCCGGCAGTGACTACGAGCAGTACTTC. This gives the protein CASSPGSDYEQYF.

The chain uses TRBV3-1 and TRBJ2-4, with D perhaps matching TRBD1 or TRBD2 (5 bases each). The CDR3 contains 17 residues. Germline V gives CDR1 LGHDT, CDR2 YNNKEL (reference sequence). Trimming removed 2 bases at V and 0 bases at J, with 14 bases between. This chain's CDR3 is CASSQSGTRLAKNIQYF. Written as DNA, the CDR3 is TGTGCCAGCAGCCAATCCGGGACCCGACTAGCCAAAAACATTCAGTACTTC.

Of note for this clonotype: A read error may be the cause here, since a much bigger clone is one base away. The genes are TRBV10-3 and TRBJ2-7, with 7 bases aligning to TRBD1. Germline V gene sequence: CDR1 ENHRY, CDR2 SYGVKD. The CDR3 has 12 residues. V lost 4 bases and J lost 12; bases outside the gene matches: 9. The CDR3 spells CAISGSRGTRYF. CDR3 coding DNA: TGTGCCATCAGTGGAAGCAGGGGGACCCGGTACTTC.